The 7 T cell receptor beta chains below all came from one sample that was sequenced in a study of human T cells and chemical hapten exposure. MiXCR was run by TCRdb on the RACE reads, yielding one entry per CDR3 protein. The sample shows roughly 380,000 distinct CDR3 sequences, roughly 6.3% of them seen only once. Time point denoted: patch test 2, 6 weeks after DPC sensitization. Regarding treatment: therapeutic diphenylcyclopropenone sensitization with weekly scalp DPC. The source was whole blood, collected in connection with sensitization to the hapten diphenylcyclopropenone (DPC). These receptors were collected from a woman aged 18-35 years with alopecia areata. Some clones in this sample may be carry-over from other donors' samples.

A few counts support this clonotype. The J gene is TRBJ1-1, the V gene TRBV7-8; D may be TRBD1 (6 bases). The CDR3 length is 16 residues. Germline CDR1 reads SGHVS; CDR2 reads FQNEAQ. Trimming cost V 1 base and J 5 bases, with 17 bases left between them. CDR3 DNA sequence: TGTGCCAGCAGCTTAGGTGGGCAGGGAGGGGGAACTGAAGCTTTCTTT. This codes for CASSLGGQGGGTEAFF.

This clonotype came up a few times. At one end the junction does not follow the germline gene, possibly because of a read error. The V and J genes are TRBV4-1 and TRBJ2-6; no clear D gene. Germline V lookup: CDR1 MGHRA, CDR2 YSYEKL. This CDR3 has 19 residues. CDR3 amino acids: CASSEDGTLTHSGANVLTF. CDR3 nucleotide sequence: TGCGCCAGCAGCGAAGATGGAACACTTACTCACTCTGGGGCCAACGTCCTGACTTTC.

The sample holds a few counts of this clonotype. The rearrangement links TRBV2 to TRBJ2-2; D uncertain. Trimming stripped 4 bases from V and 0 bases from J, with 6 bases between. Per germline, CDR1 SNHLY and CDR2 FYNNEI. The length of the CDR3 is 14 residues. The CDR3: CASSGIANTGELFF. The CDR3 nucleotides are TGTGCCAGCAGTGGAATAGCGAACACCGGGGAGCTGTTTTTT.

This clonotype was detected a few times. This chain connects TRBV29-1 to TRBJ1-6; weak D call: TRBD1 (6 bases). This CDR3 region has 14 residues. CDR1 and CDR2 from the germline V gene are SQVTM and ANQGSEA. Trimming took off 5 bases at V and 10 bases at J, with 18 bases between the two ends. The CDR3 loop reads CSVCLTGIGSPLHF. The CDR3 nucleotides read TGCAGCGTTTGTCTTACAGGGATCGGATCACCCCTCCACTTT.

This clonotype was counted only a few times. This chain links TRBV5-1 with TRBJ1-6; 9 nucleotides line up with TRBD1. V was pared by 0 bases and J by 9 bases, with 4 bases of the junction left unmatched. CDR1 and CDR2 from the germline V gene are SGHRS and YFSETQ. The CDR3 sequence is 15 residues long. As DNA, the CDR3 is TGCGCCAGCAGCTTGGAACAGGGGGCGCGTTCACCCCTCCACTTT. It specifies CASSLEQGARSPLHF. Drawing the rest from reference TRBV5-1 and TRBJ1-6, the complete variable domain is KAGVTQTPRYLIKTRGQQVTLSCSPISGHRSVSWYQQTPGQGLQFLFEYFSETQRNKGNFPGRFSGRQFSNSRSEMNVSTLELGDSALYLCASSLEQGARSPLHFGNGTRLTVT.

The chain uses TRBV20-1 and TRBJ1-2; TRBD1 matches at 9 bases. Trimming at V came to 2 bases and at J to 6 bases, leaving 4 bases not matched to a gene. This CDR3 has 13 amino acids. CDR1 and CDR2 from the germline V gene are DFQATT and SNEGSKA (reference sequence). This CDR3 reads CSARRTGDDGYTF. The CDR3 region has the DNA TGCAGTGCTAGAAGGACAGGGGATGATGGCTACACCTTC.

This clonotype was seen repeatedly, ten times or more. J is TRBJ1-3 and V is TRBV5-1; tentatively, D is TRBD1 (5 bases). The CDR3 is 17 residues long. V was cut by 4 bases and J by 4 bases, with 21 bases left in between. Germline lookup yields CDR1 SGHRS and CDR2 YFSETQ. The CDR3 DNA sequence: TGCGCCAGCAGCACCTTCGGCAGGGTCGAGCCCGGAAACACCATATATTTT. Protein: CASSTFGRVEPGNTIYF.